This TCR beta chain was retrieved from a study of OX40 agonist ivuxolimab in advanced cancers. Across the study: Administration of intravenous ivuxolimab to patients occurred every 2 weeks at 0.01 to 10 mg/kg. Findings and caveats of the study: Compared with CD4+, CD8+ T cells on average had more expanded clones. Clonal expansion was among the lowest in partial responders at 0.1-3.0 mg/kg, especially CD8+.

Comment on this clone: Antigen: not known.

This CDR3 region has 13 residues. Between the trimmed V and J ends, which lost 3 bases and 6 bases, there was a span of 9 bases. Looked up from germline, CDR1 is SGHNT and CDR2 is YENEEA. Repertoires were generated with immunoSEQ multiplex PCR, while TCRdb's copy carries only in-frame clones and drops some. The profile covers some 17,000 clones, with 65% to 90% appearing a single time and 13% taken by the ten largest. The receptor was derived from an adult with an advanced solid tumor such as melanoma, head and neck, liver or kidney cancer. The V gene is TRBV11-3, the J gene TRBJ2-1; D gene unclear. The sequences come from CD4+ or CD8+ T cells sorted from blood, collected in a trial of the OX40 agonist ivuxolimab. The CDR3 protein is CASSFGLSNEQFF. The CDR3 DNA reads TGTGCCAGCAGCTTTGGCCTCTCCAATGAGCAGTTCTTC.